Listed below are T cell receptor beta chains from one sample, sequenced in a study of cytomegalovirus exposure and HLA in healthy donors. Generated by immunoSEQ multiplex PCR, the TCRdb table keeps only in-frame clones and is missing some. This sample's table reports more than 25,000 clones. The sequenced material came from PBMCs. The receptors shown here come from a man younger than 45 in good health and CMV-seronegative. CDR3s include the opening cysteine and the closing phenylalanine or tryptophan. The D gene is left open where the match is weak. Only some rows state a clone size, as once, few, many or a class for expanded clones.

clone_size,j_call,d_call,v_call,cdr3_aa,cdr3_nt
NA,TRBJ2-7,NA,TRBV7-9,CASSSAGGYEQYF,TGTGCCAGCAGCTCAGCCGGGGGCTACGAGCAGTACTTC
NA,TRBJ2-7,TRBD1,TRBV5-1,CASSLGTGGGYEQYF,TGCGCCAGCAGCTTGGGGACAGGGGGTGGGTACGAGCAGTACTTC
NA,TRBJ1-1,TRBD1,TRBV10-1,CASGPGQTCSNTEAFF,TGCGCCAGCGGCCCGGGACAGACTTGCTCGAACACTGAAGCTTTCTTT
NA,TRBJ1-2,NA,TRBV7-9,CASSLSGSNYGYTF,TGTGCCAGCAGCTTATCGGGATCTAACTATGGCTACACCTTC
NA,TRBJ1-4,NA,TRBV7-9,CASTDREKLFF,TGTGCCAGCACCGACAGGGAAAAACTGTTTTTT
NA,TRBJ2-7,NA,TRBV28,CASSRGYEQYF,TGTGCCAGTTCCAGAGGCTACGAGCAGTACTTC
NA,TRBJ1-3,NA,TRBV18,CASSPVISGNTIYF,TGTGCCAGCTCACCAGTCATCTCTGGAAACACCATATATTTT
NA,TRBJ2-5,TRBD2,TRBV9,CASSVTGLAQETQYF,TGTGCCAGCAGCGTAACGGGACTAGCACAAGAGACCCAGTACTTC
medium-sized,TRBJ1-1,TRBD1,TRBV7-9,CASRATGDRYTEAFF,TGTGCCAGCAGAGCGACAGGGGACCGATACACTGAAGCTTTCTTT
NA,TRBJ1-1,NA,TRBV6-5,CASSYNPARKNTEAFF,TGTGCCAGCAGTTATAACCCAGCGAGAAAGAACACTGAAGCTTTCTTT
NA,TRBJ2-3,TRBD2,TRBV4-3,CASSQVHLAGGADTQYF,TGCGCCAGCAGCCAAGTTCACCTAGCGGGGGGTGCAGATACGCAGTATTTT
NA,TRBJ2-5,TRBD2,TRBV6-5,CASSYSWRGGQETQYF,TGTGCCAGCAGTTACTCATGGCGGGGGGGGCAAGAGACCCAGTACTTC
NA,TRBJ2-7,TRBD2,TRBV11-1,CASSLVAGHEQYF,TGTGCCAGCAGCTTAGTAGCGGGGCACGAGCAGTACTTC
NA,TRBJ1-5,NA,TRBV18,CASSRNPMTASNQPQHF,TGTGCCAGCTCACGGAACCCCATGACAGCGAGCAATCAGCCCCAGCATTTT
NA,TRBJ1-1,NA,TRBV6-5,CASSKLGGVAEAFF,TGTGCCAGCAGCAAACTGGGGGGTGTCGCTGAAGCTTTCTTT
NA,TRBJ2-6,NA,TRBV2,CASSGPWGAGANVLTF,TGTGCCAGCAGTGGCCCTTGGGGGGCTGGGGCCAACGTCCTGACTTTC
NA,TRBJ2-3,NA,TRBV20-1,CSAQNTDTQYF,TGCAGTGCCCAGAACACAGATACGCAGTATTTT
NA,TRBJ2-7,NA,TRBV5-1,CASSFDGGVYEQYF,TGCGCCAGCAGCTTTGACGGAGGGGTCTACGAGCAGTACTTC
NA,TRBJ2-3,NA,TRBV5-4,CASSLGFGLQGMDTDTQYF,TGTGCCAGCAGCTTGGGTTTTGGGTTGCAGGGTATGGACACAGATACGCAGTATTTT
NA,TRBJ2-1,NA,TRBV7-6,CASSLIEGYNEQFF,TGTGCCAGCAGCTTAATCGAGGGTTACAATGAGCAGTTCTTC
NA,TRBJ1-1,NA,TRBV10-3,CAISEQNLNTEAFF,TGTGCCATCAGTGAACAAAACCTCAACACTGAAGCTTTCTTT
NA,TRBJ1-1,NA,TRBV30,CAWSVQGTGFVAFF,TGTGCCTGGAGTGTACAGGGCACGGGATTCGTTGCTTTCTTT
NA,TRBJ1-2,NA,TRBV19,CASSTLAGHYGYTF,TGTGCCAGTTCTACCCTAGCCGGGCACTATGGCTACACCTTC
NA,TRBJ1-1,NA,TRBV5-6,CASSFWRHTEAFF,TGTGCCAGCAGCTTCTGGAGGCACACTGAAGCTTTCTTT
NA,TRBJ1-2,NA,TRBV6-5,CASSYRGYGYTF,TGTGCCAGCAGTTACAGGGGGTACGGCTACACCTTC
NA,TRBJ2-5,TRBD2,TRBV14,CASSQGGRTQYF,TGTGCCAGCAGCCAGGGGGGGAGGACCCAGTACTTC
NA,TRBJ2-4,TRBD2,TRBV28,CASSSSGAKNIQYF,TGTGCCAGCAGTAGTAGCGGGGCCAAAAACATTCAGTACTTC
medium-sized,TRBJ1-4,TRBD1,TRBV7-9,CASSTSGHRGSVEKLFF,TGTGCCAGCAGCACCTCTGGCCACAGGGGGTCGGTTGAAAAACTGTTTTTT
NA,TRBJ2-3,TRBD1,TRBV2,CASTSQTGGTDTQYF,TGTGCCAGCACCTCTCAGACAGGGGGAACAGATACGCAGTATTTT
NA,TRBJ1-2,NA,TRBV20-1,CRGQGGDGYTF,TGCAGGGGCCAGGGCGGGGATGGCTACACCTTC
NA,TRBJ2-2,NA,TRBV19,CASSIRGFGDTGELFF,TGTGCCAGTAGTATACGGGGGTTCGGGGACACCGGGGAGCTGTTTTTT
NA,TRBJ1-5,NA,TRBV4-2,CASSQDNWEPQHF,TGTGCCAGCAGCCAGGACAACTGGGAGCCCCAGCATTTT
NA,TRBJ1-1,NA,TRBV7-2,CASSSRLAARSEAFF,TGTGCCAGCAGCTCCCGGTTAGCGGCACGGTCTGAAGCTTTCTTT
NA,TRBJ1-5,TRBD1,TRBV10-2,CASSEMGQGTGRQPQHF,TGCGCCAGCAGTGAGATGGGACAGGGGACGGGTCGTCAGCCCCAGCATTTT
NA,TRBJ1-1,NA,TRBV9,CASSEEQGERTEAFF,TGTGCCAGCAGTGAAGAACAGGGAGAGCGGACTGAAGCTTTCTTT
NA,TRBJ2-1,TRBD2,TRBV6-4,CASSDLAGGNNEQFF,TGTGCCAGCAGTGACCTAGCGGGGGGTAACAATGAGCAGTTCTTC
NA,TRBJ1-5,NA,TRBV6-1,CASSDNRAQGPQHF,TGTGCCAGCAGTGATAACAGGGCCCAGGGGCCCCAGCATTTT
NA,TRBJ2-3,TRBD2,TRBV6-6,CASSYSGGGTDTQYF,TGTGCCAGCAGTTATTCCGGGGGGGGCACAGATACGCAGTATTTT
NA,TRBJ2-7,TRBD2,TRBV4-1,CASSQDTLAGGMSYEQYF,TGCGCCAGCAGCCAAGATACTCTAGCGGGAGGTATGTCCTACGAGCAGTACTTC
NA,TRBJ1-3,TRBD1,TRBV18,CASSPRGQGGNTIYF,TGTGCCAGCTCACCCCGGGGACAGGGCGGAAACACCATATATTTT
NA,TRBJ2-1,TRBD1,TRBV5-4,CASSQGDRVVGEQFF,TGTGCCAGCAGCCAAGGGGACAGGGTAGTGGGTGAGCAGTTCTTC
NA,TRBJ2-5,NA,TRBV29-1,CSVLSSAKEETQYF,TGCAGCGTTTTGTCTTCGGCGAAGGAGGAGACCCAGTACTTC
NA,TRBJ1-1,TRBD1,TRBV7-8,CASSSPGGRLTGAEREAFF,TGTGCCAGCAGCTCCCCCGGGGGCAGGTTAACAGGGGCCGAACGTGAAGCTTTCTTT
NA,TRBJ2-3,NA,TRBV6-1,CASSDYSGFPHSTDTQYF,TGTGCCAGCAGTGATTACTCCGGGTTCCCCCATAGTACAGATACGCAGTATTTT
NA,TRBJ2-5,NA,TRBV27,CASRGLEETQYF,TGTGCCAGCAGGGGACTCGAAGAGACCCAGTACTTC
NA,TRBJ2-1,TRBD1,TRBV7-9,CASSLRDRGFNEQFF,TGTGCCAGCAGCCTCCGGGACAGGGGATTCAATGAGCAGTTCTTC
NA,TRBJ2-5,TRBD2,TRBV9,CASSVAASGVQETQYF,TGTGCCAGCAGCGTAGCGGCTAGCGGGGTTCAAGAGACCCAGTACTTC
NA,TRBJ2-7,TRBD2,TRBV19,CASSIIAGGTYEQYF,TGTGCCAGTAGTATAATAGCGGGAGGTACCTACGAGCAGTACTTC
NA,TRBJ2-4,NA,TRBV30,CAWSPDWGLTKNIQYF,TGTGCCTGGAGTCCCGACTGGGGCCTTACCAAAAACATTCAGTACTTC
NA,TRBJ2-7,NA,TRBV6-4,CASSEEMSSYEQYF,TGTGCCAGCAGTGAAGAGATGAGCTCCTACGAGCAGTACTTC
NA,TRBJ1-1,TRBD1,TRBV11-3,CASSRSGGGGTEAFF,TGTGCCAGCAGCCGGTCAGGGGGCGGAGGGACTGAAGCTTTCTTT
NA,TRBJ1-5,NA,TRBV2,CASSEIRDQPQHF,TGTGCCAGCAGTGAAATCAGGGATCAGCCCCAGCATTTT
NA,TRBJ2-7,TRBD1,TRBV6-5,CASRGQGSYEQYF,TGTGCCAGTCGCGGACAGGGCTCCTACGAGCAGTACTTC
NA,TRBJ2-2,NA,TRBV25-1,CAISPYDTGELFF,TGTGCCATCAGCCCCTACGACACCGGGGAGCTGTTTTTT
NA,TRBJ1-2,NA,TRBV30,CAWSLWGRGPYGYTF,TGTGCCTGGAGTTTATGGGGCAGGGGTCCCTATGGCTACACCTTC
NA,TRBJ1-2,NA,TRBV5-4,CASSFDSYGYTF,TGTGCCAGCAGCTTCGACTCCTATGGCTACACCTTC
NA,TRBJ2-3,NA,TRBV7-8,CASSPRPLANTQYF,TGTGCCAGCAGCCCCAGACCCCTAGCAAATACGCAGTATTTT